Each of the 22 T cell receptor beta chains below was sequenced from the same sample in a study of blood T cell repertoires in COVID-19. TCRdb's copy holds only in-frame clones and misses some; the assay was immunoSEQ multiplex PCR. This sample has 350,000 or so clones, with over 75% found just once. Sequenced: peripheral blood. Every receptor here comes from a woman under 40 with COVID-19, enrolled during active disease.

This chain joins TRBV3-1 (or the pseudogene TRBV3-2) and TRBJ2-1, with 12 bases identical to TRBD2. The V and J ends lost 4 bases and 5 bases, in that order; junction bases with no gene match: 3. The CDR3 length is 15 residues. From germline, CDR1 is LGHDT and CDR2 YNNKEL (reference sequence). The chain's CDR3 is CASSPRTSGNNEQFF. The CDR3 coding sequence is TGTGCCAGCAGCCCCCGGACTAGCGGGAACAATGAGCAGTTCTTC.

This clone was found once. The J gene is TRBJ2-7, the V gene TRBV6-5; perhaps TRBD1 as D (6 bases). The CDR3 sequence is 13 residues long. In germline, CDR1 is MNHEY, CDR2 SVGAGI. The V end was cut by 5 bases, the J end by 6 bases, with 14 bases between. As DNA, the CDR3 is TGTGCCAGCAGTAGAACAGGGTTTGGCGAGCAGTACTTC. This encodes CASSRTGFGEQYF.

The chain recombines TRBV5-1 with TRBJ2-7; weak D call: TRBD1 (6 bases). Trimming stripped 4 bases from V and 2 bases from J, with 13 bases between. The CDR3 length is 14 residues. Germline V gives CDR1 SGHRS, CDR2 YFSETQ. This CDR3 is CASSMTGKTYEQYF. CDR3 nucleotides: TGCGCCAGCAGCATGACAGGAAAAACCTACGAGCAGTACTTC.

The chain has TRBV10-3 and TRBJ1-5; 11 positions match TRBD1. The CDR3 runs to 14 residues. J was trimmed by 6 bases and V by 2 bases; bases with no gene match: 0. Germline CDR1 and CDR2: ENHRY and SYGVKD. CDR3 bases: TGTGCCATCAGTGAGGGACAGGGGGCTCAGCCCCAGCATTTT. Translated, it gives CAISEGQGAQPQHF.

About this clone: Since a much larger clone is just one base distant, this may be a read error. The V gene is TRBV5-4, the J gene TRBJ1-1; TRBD1 matches at 7 bases. Germline trimming cut 4 bases from V and 2 bases from J; bases unmatched to any gene: 2. The CDR3 loop spans 13 amino acids. Germline V gene data show CDR1 as SGHNT and CDR2 as YYREEE (reference sequence). The CDR3 loop is CASSRDSNTEAFF. CDR3 sequence (DNA): TGTGCCAGCAGCCGGGACAGTAACACTGAAGCTTTCTTT.

V and J are TRBV24-1 and TRBJ2-5; D unresolved. The CDR3 contains 13 residues. V lost 3 bases, J lost 7 bases, and 11 bases lay in between. Germline V gene lookup returns CDR1 KGHDR and CDR2 SFDVKD. The CDR3, as DNA: TGTGCCACCAGTGATCACTCACGGTTGACCCAGTACTTC. Translating gives CATSDHSRLTQYF.

J is TRBJ2-2 and V is TRBV2; 7 positions match TRBD1. The CDR3 runs 15 residues. In germline, CDR1 is SNHLY, CDR2 FYNNEI. V trimming: 4 bases; J trimming: 13 bases; junction bases outside the gene matches: 15. The CDR3 loop reads CASSGTGVQTGTLFF. The CDR3 region has the DNA TGTGCCAGCAGTGGTACAGGGGTGCAGACGGGGACGCTGTTTTTT.

V gene TRBV3-1 (or the pseudogene TRBV3-2) combines with J gene TRBJ1-4, with D hard to call. V shed 1 base and J shed 6 bases, with 15 bases lying between them. CDR3 length equals 16 residues. Germline V gene lookup returns CDR1 LGHDT and CDR2 YNNKEL (reference sequence). The CDR3: CASSQVLDVNDEKLFF. CDR3 in DNA: TGTGCCAGCAGCCAAGTTCTAGACGTTAATGATGAAAAACTGTTTTTT.

The rearrangement joins TRBV19 to TRBJ2-2, with D unclear. In germline, CDR1 is LNHDA, CDR2 SQIVND (reference sequence). The CDR3 is 13 amino acids. V was pared by 3 bases and J by 7 bases, with 9 bases between. CDR3 sequence reads: CASSISLSGELFF. CDR3 in DNA: TGTGCCAGTAGTATCTCTTTGAGCGGGGAGCTGTTTTTT. The variable domain in full, completed from reference TRBV19 and TRBJ2-2, reads DGGITQSPKYLFRKEGQNVTLSCEQNLNHDAMYWYRQDPGQGLRLIYYSQIVNDFQKGDIAEGYSVSREKKESFPLTVTSAQKNPTAFYLCASSISLSGELFFGEGSRLTVL.

The chain uses TRBV5-1 and TRBJ2-7; 7 nucleotides match TRBD2. The CDR3 contains 15 residues. The V gene end was trimmed by 0 bases and the J gene end by 6 bases; junction bases not matched to a gene: 9. Germline lookup yields CDR1 SGHRS and CDR2 YFSETQ. The CDR3 here is CASSLEFGRGSEQYF. Written as DNA, the CDR3 is TGCGCCAGCAGCTTGGAATTTGGGAGGGGCTCCGAGCAGTACTTC. Full variable domain (rest looked up from reference TRBV5-1 and TRBJ2-7): KAGVTQTPRYLIKTRGQQVTLSCSPISGHRSVSWYQQTPGQGLQFLFEYFSETQRNKGNFPGRFSGRQFSNSRSEMNVSTLELGDSALYLCASSLEFGRGSEQYFGPGTRLTVT.

Points on this clone: No DNA is shown, since the ends of the CDR3 on it are uncertain; the CDR3 is the one TCRdb lists. Other nucleotide sequences in the sample specify the same CDR3. The CDR3 loop is CASSDFRGNTEAFF. V gene TRBV2 combines with J gene TRBJ1-1. The germline V gene has CDR1 SNHLY and CDR2 FYNNEI. The CDR3 region is 14 residues in length, termini included.

The V call is TRBV28, the J call TRBJ2-5; TRBD1 matches at 8 bases. V gave up 5 bases and J gave up 2 bases; unmatched junction bases: 7. From germline, CDR1 is MDHEN and CDR2 SYDVKM. This CDR3 has 15 amino acids. As DNA, the CDR3 is TGTGCCAGCAGTCTGCCGACAGGGGCTCAAGAGACCCAGTACTTC. It specifies CASSLPTGAQETQYF.

This rearrangement joins TRBV3-1 (or the pseudogene TRBV3-2) to TRBJ2-7; 10 positions agree with TRBD2. Germline assignment: CDR1 LGHDT and CDR2 YNNKEL (reference sequence). The CDR3 is 15 amino acids. Trimming at V came to 3 bases and at J to 4 bases, leaving 6 bases not matched to a gene. The CDR3 DNA reads as TGTGCCAGCAGCCACATCGGGACTAGCGCTTACGAGCAGTACTTC. Its translation is CASSHIGTSAYEQYF.

The gene calls are TRBV6-5 and TRBJ2-2, with 7 bases fitting TRBD1. Germline assignment: CDR1 MNHEY and CDR2 SVGAGI. CDR3 length: 16 residues. V was pared by 4 bases and J by 7 bases, with 12 bases of the junction left unmatched. In nucleotides, the CDR3 is TGTGCCAGCAGTTCCTGGACAGGACGCTTAGGCGGGGAGCTGTTTTTT. Translation: CASSSWTGRLGGELFF.

There are a few counts of this clone. The chain is built from TRBV10-1 and TRBJ1-1; D possibly corresponds to TRBD1 (6 bases). CDR1 is WNHNN, CDR2 SYGVQD, per germline (reference sequence). Trimming stripped 9 bases from V and 2 bases from J, with 19 bases between. The CDR3 contains 15 residues. The CDR3 here is CASATGSGSNTEAFF. Here the CDR3 DNA reads TGCGCCAGTGCGACAGGTTCTGGGTCTAACACTGAAGCTTTCTTT.

V gene TRBV9 combines with J gene TRBJ2-3; 9 bases fit TRBD1. The V and J ends lost 3 bases and 4 bases, in that order; junction bases with no gene match: 3. Germline assignment: CDR1 SGDLS and CDR2 YYNGEE. The CDR3 is made up of 14 amino acids. The CDR3 nucleotides are TGTGCCAGCAGCGGACAGGGGGGGGCAGATACGCAGTATTTT. This translates into CASSGQGGADTQYF.

The chain joins TRBV6-6 to TRBJ1-4; 7 bases line up with TRBD1. Trimming took 7 bases from V and 6 from J; bases not matched to a gene: 8. Germline loops: CDR1 MNHNY, CDR2 SVGAGI (reference sequence). The CDR3 has 14 amino acids. The chain's CDR3 is CASIARQGDEKLFF. DNA for the CDR3: TGTGCCAGCATAGCACGACAGGGAGATGAAAAACTGTTTTTT.

The genes are TRBV19 and TRBJ1-1; D is ambiguous. Germline loops: CDR1 LNHDA, CDR2 SQIVND (reference sequence). The CDR3 runs 14 residues. V was trimmed by 7 bases and J by 6 bases, leaving 18 bases between them. CDR3 residues: CASKISGHSAEAFF. CDR3 sequence (DNA): TGTGCCAGTAAAATATCAGGTCATAGCGCTGAAGCTTTCTTT.

The chain links TRBV19 to TRBJ2-4; 11 nucleotides line up with TRBD1. The trim removed 1 base at V and 7 bases at J, leaving 3 bases unmatched. This CDR3 spans 15 amino acids. Per the germline V gene, CDR1 is LNHDA and CDR2 is SQIVND (reference sequence). The DNA of the CDR3 is TGTGCCAGTAGTATAGTAGGGACAGGGGGGAACATTCAGTACTTC. Encoded protein: CASSIVGTGGNIQYF.

The chain is built from TRBV10-3 and TRBJ1-4; possibly TRBD1 for D (5 bases). The germline V gene has CDR1 ENHRY and CDR2 SYGVKD. Trimming cost V 3 bases and J 8 bases, with 10 bases left between them. This CDR3 contains 13 residues. The CDR3 loop is CAISDQGGEKLFF. CDR3 bases: TGTGCCATCAGTGACCAGGGTGGCGAAAAACTGTTTTTT.

This clone was detected once. The rearrangement uses TRBV29-1 and TRBJ2-3; no definite D call. Trimming pared 3 bases from V and 7 bases from J, leaving 17 bases between. The CDR3 loop spans 14 amino acids. Per the germline V gene, CDR1 is SQVTM and CDR2 is ANQGSEA. The CDR3 region has the DNA TGCAGCGTTGAGACCGATGGAGTTCTCTATACGCAGTATTTT. This sequence encodes CSVETDGVLYTQYF.

The V call is TRBV28, the J call TRBJ2-5; perhaps TRBD1 as D (6 bases). Trimming pared 4 bases from V and 4 bases from J, leaving 13 bases between. This CDR3 is 14 amino acids long. Looked up from germline, CDR1 is MDHEN and CDR2 is SYDVKM. This CDR3 is CASSYRAWGETQYF. As DNA, the CDR3 is TGTGCCAGCAGTTACAGGGCTTGGGGAGAGACCCAGTACTTC.